This note documents a single T cell receptor (beta chain) sequence. Its antigen is still unknown. The data originate from a study of graft-versus-host responses after intestinal transplantation. Study results and caveats: Within the allografts of patients who had graft-donor T cell macrochimerism, graft-versus-host to host-versus-graft clonal ratios were high. GvH clones were identified in recipient marrow, with some first appearing in ileum or blood.

Sequencing used immunoSEQ multiplex PCR; TCRdb keeps in-frame clones, though not all of them. The data contain under 90,000 clones, 92% of them singletons. The length of the CDR3 is 14 residues. The germline V and J ends were trimmed by 4 bases and 5 bases, with 12 bases remaining between them. Germline CDR1 reads LGHNA; CDR2 reads YNFKEQ. The specimen comprised PBMCs, sampled 98 days after intestinal transplantation. This chain uses TRBV4-2 with TRBJ2-1, with D unresolved. The sequence was obtained from a human patient who received an intestinal transplant, so some T cells may come from the graft donor. The CDR3 reads CASSPDLGNNEQFF. The CDR3 DNA sequence: TGTGCCAGCAGCCCGGACCTTGGGAACAATGAGCAGTTCTTC.